Below are 10 T cell receptor beta chains sequenced from a single sample in a study of blood T cell repertoires in COVID-19. Repertoires were generated with immunoSEQ multiplex PCR, while TCRdb's copy carries only in-frame clones and drops some. The sample lists roughly 63,000 clones, more than 80% occurring once. The sample was peripheral blood. These TCRs come from a man aged 45 to 65 with acute or convalescent COVID-19.

The J gene is TRBJ1-3, the V gene TRBV11-2; D unclear. CDR3 size: 15 residues. V lost 1 base, J lost 0 bases, and 7 bases lay in between. Germline V CDR1 and CDR2: SGHAT, FQNNGV. The CDR3 sequence is CASSLAGNSGNTIYF. The CDR3 bases are TGTGCCAGCAGCTTAGCCGGGAACTCTGGAAACACCATATATTTT.

This clone was counted a single time. The rearrangement joins TRBV30 to TRBJ1-6; tentative D call: TRBD1 (6 bases). Trimming pared 1 base from V and 9 bases from J, leaving 19 bases between. The CDR3 loop spans 16 amino acids. The germline V gene has CDR1 GTSNPN and CDR2 SVGIG (reference sequence). The CDR3 region is CAWSGTANYGRSPLHF. The CDR3 DNA sequence: TGTGCCTGGAGTGGGACAGCTAACTATGGGCGTTCACCCCTCCACTTT.

The chain joins TRBV5-5 to TRBJ2-7; TRBD2 matches 14 bases. Germline assignment: CDR1 SGHKS and CDR2 YYEKEE (reference sequence). With V trimmed by 4 bases and J by 0 bases, 6 bases remained unmatched. This CDR3 comprises 17 residues. The CDR3 DNA is TGTGCCAGCAGCCACCCGGGACTAGCGGGAGTCTCCTACGAGCAGTACGTC. Amino acid sequence: CASSHPGLAGVSYEQYV.

The chain links TRBV9 to TRBJ2-1; 10 nucleotides agree with TRBD2. The CDR3 extends over 15 amino acids. The V gene end was trimmed by 3 bases and the J gene end by 10 bases; junction bases not matched to a gene: 10. Germline values: CDR1 SGDLS, CDR2 YYNGEE. The CDR3 here is CASSAGLAALGEQFF. The CDR3 DNA is TGTGCCAGCAGCGCCGGACTAGCGGCCCTAGGGGAGCAGTTCTTC.

This rearrangement joins TRBV9 to TRBJ2-7; 8 nucleotides match TRBD1. Germline-derived CDR1 and CDR2 are SGDLS and YYNGEE. V gave up 0 bases and J gave up 4 bases; unmatched junction bases: 6. The CDR3 length is 15 residues. Here the CDR3 reads CASSVDGTGAYEQYF. The CDR3 DNA sequence: TGTGCCAGCAGCGTAGACGGGACAGGCGCTTACGAGCAGTACTTC.

The chain uses TRBV10-3 and TRBJ2-7, with D unresolved. V was clipped by 2 bases and J by 7 bases, with 12 bases between them. This CDR3 is 13 amino acids long. Germline values: CDR1 ENHRY, CDR2 SYGVKD. The CDR3 sequence is CAISEGSPIEQYF. The CDR3 DNA reads TGTGCCATCAGTGAGGGCAGTCCGATTGAGCAGTACTTC.

The gene calls are TRBV9 and TRBJ1-1; D might be TRBD1 (6 bases). Germline CDR1 SGDLS, CDR2 YYNGEE. This CDR3 contains 17 residues. Deletions cut 4 bases from V and 0 bases from J, with 19 bases between. The CDR3 nucleotides are TGTGCCAGCAGCCATTCTCGCAAACAGGGCTTGAACACTGAAGCTTTCTTT. Protein sequence: CASSHSRKQGLNTEAFF.

This clone was picked up one time. The chain carries TRBV6-1 and TRBJ1-5; D ambiguous. Germline V CDR1 and CDR2: MNHNS, SASEGT. Trimming pared 2 bases from V and 6 bases from J, leaving 8 bases between. This CDR3 has 13 residues. The DNA for the CDR3 is TGTGCCAGCAGTGAATCTTGGAGTCAGCCCCAGCATTTT. This gives the protein CASSESWSQPQHF.

The chain has TRBV7-2 and TRBJ2-3; a weak D match, TRBD2 (5 bases). From germline, CDR1 is SGHTA and CDR2 FQGNSA. Trimming shortened V by 1 base and J by 6 bases, and 11 bases separated the two germline ends. This CDR3 has 14 residues. CDR3 coding DNA: TGTGCCAGCAGCTTAGTTGCGAGCGGTGATACGCAGTATTTT. Its protein product is CASSLVASGDTQYF.

This chain links TRBV6-2 or TRBV6-3 with TRBJ1-2, with 8 bases that match TRBD1. The J segment lost 2 bases and the V segment lost 5 bases, leaving 1 base of the junction unmatched. CDR3 length: 13 residues. Germline-derived CDR1 and CDR2 are MNHEY and SVGEGT. The CDR3 DNA sequence: TGTGCCAGCAGTAGGACAGGGAACTATGGCTACACCTTC. Protein sequence: CASSRTGNYGYTF.